Below are 11 T cell receptor beta chains sequenced from a single sample in a study of cytomegalovirus exposure and HLA in healthy donors. PCR used 60 Vbeta primers and 13 Jbeta primers. Clones were sequenced by immunoSEQ multiplex PCR, and TCRdb holds only the in-frame ones, with some missing. The table has about 160,000 clones, around 83% seen once. The sequencing sample was made of PBMCs. Receptors were obtained from a girl aged 2 to 9 in good health and CMV-seropositive.

This clone occurred a few times. The germline gene is not matched at one end of the junction; a read error may be the cause. The rearrangement links TRBV7-7 to TRBJ2-3; 7 nucleotides match TRBD2. CDR3 length: 15 amino acids. CDR1 and CDR2 (germline): SSHAT, FNYEAQ (reference sequence). CDR3 residues: CASSPGAGHTDTQYF. The CDR3 coding sequence is TGTGCTAGCAGCCCTGGAGCGGGGCACACAGATACGCAGTATTTT.

V and J are TRBV27 and TRBJ2-5, with TRBD1 identical over 9 bases. The CDR3 covers 24 residues. Germline-derived CDR1 and CDR2 are MNHEY and SMNVEV (reference sequence). The V segment lost 2 bases and the J segment 5 bases; nucleotides outside the gene matches: 33. The CDR3 nucleotides read TGTGCCAGCAGTTTAAGACCGGTTCGGTCGTTTAGGGTCGTCAGGGACAGGGTTTTCGAGACCCAGTACTTC. It yields the protein CASSLRPVRSFRVVRDRVFETQYF.

Comments on this clone: Sequence at one end of the junction differs from germline and may be a read error. The gene calls are TRBV5-4 and TRBJ1-1, with D maybe TRBD1 (5 bases). This CDR3 has 14 residues. In germline, CDR1 is SGHNT, CDR2 YYREEE (reference sequence). CDR3 nucleotide sequence: TGTGCCAGCACCTTGCCGGGGGGGGACACTGAAGCTTTCTTT. This gives the protein CASTLPGGDTEAFF.

The chain combines TRBV30 with TRBJ2-7; D is perhaps TRBD2 (6 bases). Germline CDR1 GTSNPN, CDR2 SVGIG (reference sequence). V was trimmed by 0 bases and J by 4 bases, leaving 13 bases between them. The CDR3 covers 14 residues. In nucleotides, the CDR3 is TGTGCCTGGAGTGTGGGGGAGGAGTTGTACGAGCAGTACTTC. This translates into CAWSVGEELYEQYF.

The V call is TRBV30, the J call TRBJ2-5; TRBD1 might be the D (6 bases). The CDR3 runs to 13 residues. The ends were cut back, 3 bases at V and 4 bases at J, with 12 bases in the middle. The germline V gene has CDR1 GTSNPN and CDR2 SVGIG (reference sequence). The CDR3, as DNA: TGTGCCTGGAGGGGTACAGGGAGAGAGACCCAGTACTTC. This codes for CAWRGTGRETQYF. Filled out from reference TRBV30 and TRBJ2-5, the complete variable domain reads SQTIHQWPATLVQPVGSPLSLECTVEGTSNPNLYWYRQAAGRGLQLLFYSVGIGQISSEVPQNLSASRPQDRQFILSSKKLLLSDSGFYLCAWRGTGRETQYFGPGTRLLVL.

This clone has only one observation. The chain combines TRBV7-9 with TRBJ1-5, with TRBD1 as a possible D gene (5 bases). Germline assignment: CDR1 SEHNR and CDR2 FQNEAQ (reference sequence). The ends were cut back, 1 base at V and 7 bases at J, with 23 bases in the middle. The CDR3 sequence is 18 residues long. The CDR3 reads CASSLEVSGQALGQPQHF. CDR3 nucleotide sequence: TGTGCCAGCAGCTTAGAGGTGTCAGGGCAGGCCCTTGGGCAGCCCCAGCATTTT.

V and J are TRBV25-1 and TRBJ2-2, with D maybe TRBD2 (8 bases). V was shortened by 5 bases and J by 3 bases, with 22 bases between the two germline ends. The germline gives CDR1 MGHDK, CDR2 SYGVNS. The CDR3 has 18 residues. This CDR3 is CASSKTGSGSWYTGELFF. As DNA, the CDR3 is TGTGCCAGCAGTAAGACAGGGAGCGGGAGCTGGTACACCGGGGAGCTGTTTTTT.

With respect to this clone: The sample holds other DNA sequences that translate to the same CDR3. The V and J genes are TRBV7-6 and TRBJ1-1; maybe TRBD1 (6 bases). Germline-derived CDR1 and CDR2 are SGHVS and FNYEAQ. V lost 3 bases, J lost 6 bases, and 17 bases lay in between. The CDR3 is made up of 15 amino acids. CDR3 sequence reads: CASSFPDSLRSEAFF. CDR3 coding DNA: TGTGCCAGCAGCTTCCCGGACAGTCTAAGATCTGAAGCTTTCTTT.

V usage is TRBV5-6 and J usage is TRBJ1-5; TRBD1 matches 8 bases. The V gene's germline CDR1 is SGHDT and CDR2 YYEEEE. The ends lost 0 bases at V and 5 bases at J; junction bases unmatched: 1. This CDR3 spans 14 amino acids. The CDR3 DNA follows: TGTGCCAGCAGCTTGGCGACAGGGGATCAGCCCCAGCATTTT. It translates to CASSLATGDQPQHF.

V usage is TRBV15 and J usage is TRBJ1-3; 8 positions agree with TRBD1. CDR3 size: 13 residues. The J segment lost 8 bases and the V segment lost 6 bases, leaving 6 bases of the junction unmatched. Germline CDR1 LNHNV, CDR2 YYDKDF (reference sequence). The CDR3: CATRHDRGHTIYF. The CDR3 DNA reads as TGTGCCACCAGGCATGACAGGGGACACACCATATATTTT.

A word on this clone: Other DNA sequences in this specimen translate into the identical CDR3. The chain joins TRBV19 to TRBJ2-3, with D perhaps matching TRBD1 (5 bases). Trimming removed 4 bases at V and 3 bases at J, with 8 bases between. This CDR3 comprises 13 residues. The germline V gene encodes CDR1 LNHDA and CDR2 SQIVND (reference sequence). CDR3 bases: TGTGCCAGTAGTAACCAGGGTACAGATACGCAGTATTTT. It specifies CASSNQGTDTQYF.